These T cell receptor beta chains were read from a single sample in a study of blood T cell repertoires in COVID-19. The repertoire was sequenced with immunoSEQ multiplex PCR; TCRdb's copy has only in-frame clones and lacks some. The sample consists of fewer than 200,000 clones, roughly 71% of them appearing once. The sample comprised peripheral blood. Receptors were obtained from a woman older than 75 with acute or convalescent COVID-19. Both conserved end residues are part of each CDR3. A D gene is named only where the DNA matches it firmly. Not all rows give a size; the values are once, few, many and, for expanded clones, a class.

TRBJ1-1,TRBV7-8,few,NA,CASSLRTQNTEAFF,TGTGCCAGCAGCCTTCGTACACAGAACACTGAAGCTTTCTTT
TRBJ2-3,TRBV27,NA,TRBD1,CASSSGQGTDTQYF,TGTGCCAGCAGTTCCGGACAGGGCACAGATACGCAGTATTTT
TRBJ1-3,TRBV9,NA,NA,CASSVAPPGGVSGNTIYF,TGTGCCAGCAGCGTAGCCCCCCCCGGCGGAGTATCTGGAAACACCATATATTTT
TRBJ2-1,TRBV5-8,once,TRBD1,CASSFRLLGTDLYNEQFF,TGTGCCAGCAGCTTTCGACTCCTAGGGACAGATCTTTACAATGAGCAGTTCTTC
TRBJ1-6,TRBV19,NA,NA,CASRGTGLRAASPLHF,TGTGCCAGTAGGGGAACTGGACTCCGGGCGGCCTCACCCCTCCACTTT
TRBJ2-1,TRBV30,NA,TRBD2,CAWSGGLALGEQFF,TGTGCCTGGAGTGGGGGACTAGCTTTAGGTGAGCAGTTCTTC
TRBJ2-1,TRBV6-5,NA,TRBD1,CASRFPGQGNEQFF,TGTGCCAGCAGGTTCCCGGGACAGGGGAATGAGCAGTTCTTC
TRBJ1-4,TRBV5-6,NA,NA,CASSLFGEGNEKLFF,TGTGCCAGCAGCTTGTTTGGGGAGGGAAATGAAAAACTGTTTTTT
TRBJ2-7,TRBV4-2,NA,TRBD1,CASSHVDRGVSYEQYF,TGTGCCAGCAGCCACGTGGACAGGGGTGTTTCCTACGAGCAGTACTTC
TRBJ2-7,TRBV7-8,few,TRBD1,CASSLAIFGTAPYEQYF,TGTGCCAGCAGCTTAGCAATTTTCGGGACAGCCCCCTACGAGCAGTACTTC
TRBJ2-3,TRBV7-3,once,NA,CASSERPYTDTQYF,TGTGCCAGCAGCGAACGTCCCTACACAGATACGCAGTATTTT
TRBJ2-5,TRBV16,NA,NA,CASSQEDWSQETQYF,TGTGCCAGCAGCCAAGAGGACTGGTCCCAAGAGACCCAGTACTTC
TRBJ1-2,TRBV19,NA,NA,CASNQAGREGYTF,TGTGCCAGTAACCAGGCAGGTCGAGAAGGCTACACCTTC
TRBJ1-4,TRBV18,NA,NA,CASSLELNEKLFF,TGTGCCAGCTCACTTGAGTTAAATGAAAAACTGTTTTTT
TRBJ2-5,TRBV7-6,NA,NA,CASSLGGLYQETQYF,TGTGCCAGCAGCTTAGGCGGGTTGTATCAAGAGACCCAGTACTTC
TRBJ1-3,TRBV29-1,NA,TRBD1,CSVLQGSGNTIYF,TGCAGCGTTTTACAGGGGTCTGGAAACACCATATATTTT
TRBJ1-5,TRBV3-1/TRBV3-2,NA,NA,CASSQGETDNQPQHF,TGTGCCAGCAGCCAAGGTGAGACAGACAATCAGCCCCAGCATTTT
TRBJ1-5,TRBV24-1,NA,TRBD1,CATSDSSQGEYQPQHF,TGTGCCACCAGTGATTCCTCACAGGGGGAATATCAGCCCCAGCATTTT
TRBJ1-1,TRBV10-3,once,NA,CAISGEEAEAFF,TGTGCCATCAGTGGAGAGGAAGCTGAAGCTTTCTTT
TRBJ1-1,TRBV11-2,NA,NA,CASSLGTDLEAFF,TGTGCCAGCAGCTTAGGAACAGACCTCGAAGCTTTCTTT
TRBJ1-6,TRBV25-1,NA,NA,CASSDGGRPLHF,TGTGCCAGCAGTGACGGGGGTCGGCCCCTCCACTTT
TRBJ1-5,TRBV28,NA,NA,CASSLEQPQHF,TGTGCCAGCAGTTTAGAGCAGCCCCAGCATTTT
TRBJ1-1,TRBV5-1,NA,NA,CASSFDRLNTEAFF,TGCGCCAGCAGCTTCGACAGGTTGAACACTGAAGCTTTCTTT
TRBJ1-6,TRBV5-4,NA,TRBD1,CASSPGDRSSYNSPLHF,TGTGCCAGCAGCCCGGGGGACAGGAGCTCCTATAATTCACCCCTCCACTTT
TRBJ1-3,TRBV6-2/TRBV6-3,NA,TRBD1,CASSPTGVGNTIYF,TGTGCCAGCAGTCCGACAGGGGTTGGAAACACCATATATTTT
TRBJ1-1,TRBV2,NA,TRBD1,CASPSGQEVYTEAFF,TGTGCCAGCCCCTCCGGACAGGAGGTTTACACTGAAGCTTTCTTT